This T cell receptor (beta chain) originates from a study of Ad26.COV2.S vaccination and SARS-CoV-2 variants. Across the whole study: Donor got 5x10^10 or 1x10^11 viral particles of Ad26.COV2.S.

On this clone itself: Its target is not known.

Overall study results and limits: In vaccinated individuals, spike-specific CD8+ and CD4+ T cell responses reportedly displayed substantial breadth.

The CDR3 covers 14 residues. The germline gives CDR1 SNHLY, CDR2 FYNNEI. V was trimmed by 3 bases and J by 6 bases, leaving 15 bases between them. TCRdb's table, derived via immunoSEQ multiplex PCR, lists solely in-frame clones and lacks some. This sample has approximately 480,000 clones, with roughly 87% found just once. The treatment was: roughly 19 received Ad26.COV2.S at low or high dose, single or two shots; 5 received placebo; per-sample allocation not given. Collection of the samples took place on day 63 after the first injection of vaccine or placebo. Aged 18-55 years, donor was enrolled in Boston in 2020.

The sequencing used peripheral blood, collected in a trial of Ad26.COV2.S vaccine versus placebo. The receptor was derived from a person aged 18-60 years who received the Ad26.COV2.S COVID-19 vaccine or a placebo. The chain carries TRBV2 and TRBJ2-7; D possibly corresponds to TRBD2 (6 bases). CDR3 protein: CASSELVAVSEQYF. The CDR3 DNA reads TGTGCCAGCAGTGAGCTGGTAGCGGTATCCGAGCAGTACTTC.